This T cell receptor (beta chain) was found in a study of T cell repertoires in cytomegalovirus infection. Study information: CMV infection together with matching HLA type was indicated by public TCR beta signatures. Findings and caveats of the study: Ex vivo, HLA-C-restricted CMV-specific TCR beta clonotypes prevailed over the rest of the response. Carriage of CMV together with the relevant HLA was identifiable through cumulative public TCR beta family frequency.

One entry per CDR3 protein results from TCRdb running MiXCR on the reads. The table lists 150,000 or so distinct CDR3 sequences, 23% of them singletons. Concerning this clonotype: Its antigen is currently unknown.

Trimming removed 5 bases from V and 2 bases from J; junction bases left unmatched: 4. Germline values: CDR1 WSHSY, CDR2 SAAADI. The CDR3 covers 15 residues. This sequence originates from a human donor in good health (CMV status not recorded). Some clones in this sample may be carry-over from other donors' samples. The sample consisted of PBMCs. This sequence joins TRBV10-2 and TRBJ2-1, with 9 positions matching TRBD2. CDR3 protein: CASSKGLAAYNEQFF. The CDR3 DNA follows: TGCGCCAGCAGTAAGGGACTAGCCGCCTACAATGAGCAGTTCTTC.